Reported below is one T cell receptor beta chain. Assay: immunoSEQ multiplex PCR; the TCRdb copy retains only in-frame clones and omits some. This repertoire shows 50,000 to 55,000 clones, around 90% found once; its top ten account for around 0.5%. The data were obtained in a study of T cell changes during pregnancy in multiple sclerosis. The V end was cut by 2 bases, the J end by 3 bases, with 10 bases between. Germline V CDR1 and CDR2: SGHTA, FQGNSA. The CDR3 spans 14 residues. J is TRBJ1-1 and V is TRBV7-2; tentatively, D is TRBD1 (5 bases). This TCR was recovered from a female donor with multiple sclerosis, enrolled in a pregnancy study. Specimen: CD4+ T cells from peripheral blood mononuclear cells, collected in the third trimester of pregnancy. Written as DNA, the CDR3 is TGTGCCAGCAGCTTATACAGGTCGTACACTGAAGCTTTCTTT. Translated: CASSLYRSYTEAFF. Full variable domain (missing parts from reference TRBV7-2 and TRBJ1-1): GAGVSQSPSNKVTEKGKDVELRCDPISGHTALYWYRQSLGQGLEFLIYFQGNSAPDKSGLPSDRFSAERTGGSVSTLTIQRTQQEDSAVYLCASSLYRSYTEAFFGQGTRLTVV.